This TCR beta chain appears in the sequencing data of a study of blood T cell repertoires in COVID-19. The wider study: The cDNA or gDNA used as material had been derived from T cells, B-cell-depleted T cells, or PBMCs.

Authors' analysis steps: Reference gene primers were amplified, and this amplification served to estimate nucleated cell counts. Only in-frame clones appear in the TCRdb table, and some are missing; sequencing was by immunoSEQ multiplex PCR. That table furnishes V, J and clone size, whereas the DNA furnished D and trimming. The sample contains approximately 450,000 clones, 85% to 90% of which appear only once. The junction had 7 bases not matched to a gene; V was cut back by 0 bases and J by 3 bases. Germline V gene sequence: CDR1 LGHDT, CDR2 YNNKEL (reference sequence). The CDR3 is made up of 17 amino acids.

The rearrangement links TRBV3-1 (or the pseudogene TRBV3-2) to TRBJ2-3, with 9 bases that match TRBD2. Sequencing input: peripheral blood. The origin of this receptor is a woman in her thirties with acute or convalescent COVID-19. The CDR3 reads CASSQDHAGGQTDTQYF. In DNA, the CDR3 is TGTGCCAGCAGCCAAGATCACGCGGGGGGGCAAACAGATACGCAGTATTTT.